This T cell receptor beta chain was recorded in a study of tumor-infiltrating lymphocytes in oesophageal squamous cell carcinoma. As to this clonotype: The CDR3 end shows no conserved phenylalanine or tryptophan, and so a read error is likely. It is unclear where the CDR3 begins or ends on the DNA, so no DNA is shown, and the CDR3 is as TCRdb lists it.

TCRdb reprocessed the PCR reads via MiXCR and lists one record per CDR3 protein. The data hold almost 20,000 distinct CDR3 sequences, with around 43% observed a single time. The CDR3 adds up to 8 amino acids, both ends counted. This receptor was obtained from a male donor with esophageal squamous cell carcinoma. Sequenced: blood. V is TRBV12-3 or TRBV12-4 and J is TRBJ2-6; TRBD1, the D gene given by the table, was not confirmed from the DNA. The CDR3 reads CASSFTGT.